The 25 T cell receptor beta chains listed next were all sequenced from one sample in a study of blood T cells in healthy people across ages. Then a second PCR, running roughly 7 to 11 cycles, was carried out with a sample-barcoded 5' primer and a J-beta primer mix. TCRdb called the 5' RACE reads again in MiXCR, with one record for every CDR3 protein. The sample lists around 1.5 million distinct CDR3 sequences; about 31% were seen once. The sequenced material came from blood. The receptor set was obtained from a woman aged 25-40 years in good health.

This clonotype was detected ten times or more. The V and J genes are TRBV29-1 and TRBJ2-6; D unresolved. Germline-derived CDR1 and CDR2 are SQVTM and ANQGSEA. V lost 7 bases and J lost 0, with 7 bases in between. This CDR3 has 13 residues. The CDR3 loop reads CSAFSSGANVLTF. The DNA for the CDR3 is TGCAGCGCTTTCAGCTCTGGGGCCAACGTCCTGACTTTC.

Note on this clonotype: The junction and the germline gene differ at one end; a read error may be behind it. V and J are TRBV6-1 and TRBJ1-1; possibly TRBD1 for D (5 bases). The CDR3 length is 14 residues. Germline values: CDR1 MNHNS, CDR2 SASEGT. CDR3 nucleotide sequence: TGTGCCAGCAATGAAATAGGGGAAGACACTGAAGCTTTCTTT. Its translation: CASNEIGEDTEAFF.

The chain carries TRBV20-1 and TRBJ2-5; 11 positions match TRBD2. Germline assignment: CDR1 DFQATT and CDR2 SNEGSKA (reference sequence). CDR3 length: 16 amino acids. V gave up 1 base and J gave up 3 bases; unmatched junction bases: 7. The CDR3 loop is CSARGGSGGAEETQYF. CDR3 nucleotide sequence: TGCAGTGCTAGAGGGGGTAGCGGGGGGGCCGAAGAGACCCAGTACTTC.

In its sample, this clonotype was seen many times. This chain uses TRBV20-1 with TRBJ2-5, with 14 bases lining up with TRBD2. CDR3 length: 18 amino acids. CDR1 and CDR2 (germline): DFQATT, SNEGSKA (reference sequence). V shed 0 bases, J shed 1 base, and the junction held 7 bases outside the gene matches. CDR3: CSARDLTSGRAFQETQYF. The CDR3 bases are TGCAGTGCTAGAGATCTGACTAGCGGGAGGGCATTCCAAGAGACCCAGTACTTC.

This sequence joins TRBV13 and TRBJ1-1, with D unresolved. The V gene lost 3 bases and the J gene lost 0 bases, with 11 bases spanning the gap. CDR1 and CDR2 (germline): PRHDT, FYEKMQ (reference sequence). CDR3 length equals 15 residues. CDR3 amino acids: CASSLPGAMNTEAFF. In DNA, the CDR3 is TGTGCCAGCAGCTTGCCAGGAGCTATGAACACTGAAGCTTTCTTT.

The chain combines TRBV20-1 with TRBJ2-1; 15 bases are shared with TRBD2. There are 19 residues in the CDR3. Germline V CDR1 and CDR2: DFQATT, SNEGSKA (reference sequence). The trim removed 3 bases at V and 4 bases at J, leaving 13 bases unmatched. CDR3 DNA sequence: TGCAGTGCTAGTGGGACTAGCGGGAGGCCCCCCTCCCTATACAATGAGCAGTTCTTC. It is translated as CSASGTSGRPPSLYNEQFF.

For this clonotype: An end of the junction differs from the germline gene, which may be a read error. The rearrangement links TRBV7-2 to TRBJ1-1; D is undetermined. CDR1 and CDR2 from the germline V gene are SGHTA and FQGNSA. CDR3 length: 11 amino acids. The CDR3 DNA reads TGTGCCAGCAACTTAAATGGGAATTGGTTCTTT. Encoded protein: CASNLNGNWFF.

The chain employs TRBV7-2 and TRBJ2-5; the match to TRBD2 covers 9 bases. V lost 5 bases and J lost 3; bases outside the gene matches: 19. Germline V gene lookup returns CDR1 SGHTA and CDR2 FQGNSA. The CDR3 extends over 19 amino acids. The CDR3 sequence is CASSQGLAVMGPQEETQYF. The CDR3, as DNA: TGTGCCAGCAGCCAGGGACTAGCTGTTATGGGACCTCAAGAAGAGACCCAGTACTTC.

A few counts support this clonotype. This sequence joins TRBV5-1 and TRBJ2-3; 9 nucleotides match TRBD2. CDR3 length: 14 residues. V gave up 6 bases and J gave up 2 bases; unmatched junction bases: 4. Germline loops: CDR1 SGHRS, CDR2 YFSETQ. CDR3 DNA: TGCGCCAGCACCGCGGGGGGGCTCACAGATACGCAGTATTTT. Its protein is CASTAGGLTDTQYF.

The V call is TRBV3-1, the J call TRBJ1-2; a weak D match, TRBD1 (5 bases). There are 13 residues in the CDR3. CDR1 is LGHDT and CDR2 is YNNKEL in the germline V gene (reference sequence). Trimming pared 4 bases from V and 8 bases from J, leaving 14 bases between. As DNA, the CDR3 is TGTGCCAGCAGCCCATTTCGGCAGGGAGGCTACACCTTC. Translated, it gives CASSPFRQGGYTF.

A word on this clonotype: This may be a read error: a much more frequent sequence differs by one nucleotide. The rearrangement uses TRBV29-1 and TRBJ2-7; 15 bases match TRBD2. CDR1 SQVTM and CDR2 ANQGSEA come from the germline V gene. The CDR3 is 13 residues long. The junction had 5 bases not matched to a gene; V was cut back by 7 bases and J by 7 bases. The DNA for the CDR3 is TGCAGCGCTCCGGGACTAGCGGGAGGTGAGCAGTACTTC. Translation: CSAPGLAGGEQYF.

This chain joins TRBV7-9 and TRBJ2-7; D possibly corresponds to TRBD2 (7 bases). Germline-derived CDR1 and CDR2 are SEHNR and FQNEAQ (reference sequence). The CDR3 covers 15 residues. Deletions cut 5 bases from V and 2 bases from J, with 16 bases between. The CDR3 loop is CASSTEGGGTYEQYF. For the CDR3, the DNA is TGTGCCAGCAGCACCGAAGGGGGGGGCACCTACGAGCAGTACTTC.

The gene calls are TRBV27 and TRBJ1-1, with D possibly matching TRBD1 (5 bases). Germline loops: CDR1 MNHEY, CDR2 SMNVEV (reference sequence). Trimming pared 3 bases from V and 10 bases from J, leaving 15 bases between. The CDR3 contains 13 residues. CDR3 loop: CASSLQGWTLAFF. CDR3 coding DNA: TGTGCCAGCAGTTTGCAGGGTTGGACGCTAGCTTTCTTT.

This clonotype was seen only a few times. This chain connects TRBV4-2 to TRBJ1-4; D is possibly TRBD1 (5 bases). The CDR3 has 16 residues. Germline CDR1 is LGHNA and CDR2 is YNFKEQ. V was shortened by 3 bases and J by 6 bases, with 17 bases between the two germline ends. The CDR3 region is CASSHAGTPEDEKLFF. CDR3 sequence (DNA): TGTGCCAGCAGCCATGCCGGGACCCCGGAGGATGAAAAACTGTTTTTT.

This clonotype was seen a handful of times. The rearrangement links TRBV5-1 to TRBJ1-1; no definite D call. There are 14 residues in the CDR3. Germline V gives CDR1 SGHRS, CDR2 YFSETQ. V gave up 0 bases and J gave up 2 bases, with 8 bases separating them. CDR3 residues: CASSLGTDNTEAFF. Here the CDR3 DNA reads TGCGCCAGCAGCTTGGGCACGGATAACACTGAAGCTTTCTTT.

The CDR3 bases are TGTGCCAGCAGTCCCGCCGGGACACGCACAGATACGCAGTATTTT. It codes for CASSPAGTRTDTQYF. V and J are TRBV27 and TRBJ2-3; D is possibly TRBD1 (6 bases). V was trimmed by 5 bases and J by 1 base, leaving 13 bases between them. The CDR3 consists of 15 residues. Per the germline V gene, CDR1 is MNHEY and CDR2 is SMNVEV (reference sequence).

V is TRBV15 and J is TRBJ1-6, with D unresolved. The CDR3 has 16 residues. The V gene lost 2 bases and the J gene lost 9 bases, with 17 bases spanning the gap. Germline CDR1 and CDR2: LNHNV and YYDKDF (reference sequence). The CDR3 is CATSRLGPAGGSPLHF. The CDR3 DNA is TGTGCCACCAGCAGATTAGGACCGGCGGGAGGTTCACCCCTCCACTTT.

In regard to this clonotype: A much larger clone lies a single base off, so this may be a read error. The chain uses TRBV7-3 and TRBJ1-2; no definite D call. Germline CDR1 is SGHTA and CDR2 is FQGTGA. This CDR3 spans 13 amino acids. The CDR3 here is CACSFGENYGYTF. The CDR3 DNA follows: TGTGCCTGCAGCTTTGGAGAGAACTATGGCTACACCTTC.

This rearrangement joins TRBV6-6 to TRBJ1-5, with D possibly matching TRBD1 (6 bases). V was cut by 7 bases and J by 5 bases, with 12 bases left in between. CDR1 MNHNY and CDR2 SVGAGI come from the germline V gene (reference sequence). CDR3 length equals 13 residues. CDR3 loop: CASTRTEDQPQHF. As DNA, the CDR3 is TGTGCCAGCACTCGGACAGAAGATCAGCCCCAGCATTTT.

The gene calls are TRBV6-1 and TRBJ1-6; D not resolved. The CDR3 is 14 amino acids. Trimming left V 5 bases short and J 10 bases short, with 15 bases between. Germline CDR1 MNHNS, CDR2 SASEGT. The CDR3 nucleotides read TGTGCCAGCAGTCCTAACCCTCGGGAATCACCCCTCCACTTT. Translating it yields CASSPNPRESPLHF.

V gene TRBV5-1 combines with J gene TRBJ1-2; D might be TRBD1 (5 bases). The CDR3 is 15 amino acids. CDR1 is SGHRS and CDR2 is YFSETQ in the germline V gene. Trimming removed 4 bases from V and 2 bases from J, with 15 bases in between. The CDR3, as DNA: TGCGCCAGCAGCCCGCGCGGAGGGGAAAACTATGGCTACACCTTC. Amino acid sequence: CASSPRGGENYGYTF.

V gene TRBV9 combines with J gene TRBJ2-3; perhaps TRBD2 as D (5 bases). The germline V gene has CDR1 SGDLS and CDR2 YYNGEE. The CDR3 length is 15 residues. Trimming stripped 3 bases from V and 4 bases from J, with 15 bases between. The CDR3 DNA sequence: TGTGCCAGCAGCGCGTCCGGGAACCGAGCAGATACGCAGTATTTT. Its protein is CASSASGNRADTQYF.

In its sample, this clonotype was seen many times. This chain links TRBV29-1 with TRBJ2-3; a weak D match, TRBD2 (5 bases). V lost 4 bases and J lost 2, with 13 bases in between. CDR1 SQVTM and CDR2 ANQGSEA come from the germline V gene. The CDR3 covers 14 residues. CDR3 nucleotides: TGCAGCGTTGGCGTGGCTAGCCTCACAGATACGCAGTATTTT. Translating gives CSVGVASLTDTQYF.

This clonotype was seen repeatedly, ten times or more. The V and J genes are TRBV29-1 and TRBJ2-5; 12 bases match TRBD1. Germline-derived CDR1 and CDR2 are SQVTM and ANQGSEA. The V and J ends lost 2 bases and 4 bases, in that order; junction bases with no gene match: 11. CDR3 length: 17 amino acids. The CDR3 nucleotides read TGCAGCGTTGAATACCGGGACAGGGGGCAATCGCGAGAGACCCAGTACTTC. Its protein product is CSVEYRDRGQSRETQYF.

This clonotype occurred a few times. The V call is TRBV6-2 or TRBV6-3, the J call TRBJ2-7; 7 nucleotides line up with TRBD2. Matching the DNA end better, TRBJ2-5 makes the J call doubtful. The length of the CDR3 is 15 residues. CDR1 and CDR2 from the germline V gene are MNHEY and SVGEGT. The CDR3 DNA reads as TGTGCCAGCAGTGGGGACTATAACCGATTGGAGACCCAGTACTTC. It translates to CASSGDYNRLETQYF.